These T cell receptor beta chains were read from a single sample in a study of Ad26.COV2.S vaccination and SARS-CoV-2 variants. Generated by immunoSEQ multiplex PCR, the TCRdb table keeps only in-frame clones and is missing some. Of roughly 680,000 clones listed, about 89% are singletons. The source was peripheral blood, collected in a trial of Ad26.COV2.S vaccine versus placebo. Receptors were obtained from a person aged 18-60 years who received the Ad26.COV2.S COVID-19 vaccine or a placebo. Both conserved end residues are part of each CDR3. The D gene is left open where the match is weak. Clone sizes are given selectively: once, few, many, or a class where the clone is expanded.

d_gene	v_gene	j_gene	abundance	CDR3aa	CDR3nt
NA	TRBV24-1	TRBJ1-2	NA	CATSGQSYGYTF	TGTGCCACCAGCGGACAGAGCTATGGCTACACCTTC
NA	TRBV11-2	TRBJ2-1	NA	CASSMGGGVGLGHYNEQFF	TGTGCCAGCTCCATGGGGGGCGGAGTGGGTCTGGGCCACTACAATGAGCAGTTCTTC
TRBD1	TRBV6-2/TRBV6-3	TRBJ2-7	NA	CASSQGQGADEQYF	TGTGCCAGCAGTCAGGGACAGGGGGCGGACGAGCAGTACTTC
TRBD2	TRBV15	TRBJ2-1	NA	CATSRFAGGRGNEQFF	TGTGCCACCAGCAGATTTGCTGGCGGGAGGGGAAATGAGCAGTTCTTC
NA	TRBV6-5	TRBJ1-1	NA	CASSYDPVSGNTEAFF	TGTGCCAGCAGTTACGATCCTGTCTCGGGGAACACTGAAGCTTTCTTT
NA	TRBV18	TRBJ1-1	NA	CASSPGRDTLGTEAFF	TGTGCCAGCTCACCGGGGCGGGACACGCTGGGCACTGAAGCTTTCTTT
NA	TRBV7-9	TRBJ1-2	NA	CASSYGQNYGYTF	TGTGCCAGCAGCTATGGACAGAACTATGGCTACACCTTC
NA	TRBV11-2	TRBJ2-2	NA	CASIPTDTGELFF	TGTGCCAGCATCCCTACCGACACCGGGGAGCTGTTTTTT
NA	TRBV6-2/TRBV6-3	TRBJ2-7	NA	CASSYPGDAYEQYF	TGTGCCAGCAGTTACCCCGGCGACGCCTACGAGCAGTACTTC
NA	TRBV2	TRBJ2-5	NA	CASSGESETQYF	TGTGCCAGCAGTGGTGAGTCGGAGACCCAGTACTTC
NA	TRBV11-2	TRBJ2-7	NA	CASSLEALPSYEQYF	TGTGCCAGCAGCTTAGAAGCGTTGCCCTCCTACGAGCAGTACTTC
TRBD2	TRBV5-1	TRBJ2-2	NA	CASSQGLAGAGELFF	TGCGCCAGCAGCCAGGGACTAGCGGGGGCCGGGGAGCTGTTTTTT
NA	TRBV7-2	TRBJ1-2	NA	CASSSSPRSYTF	TGTGCCAGCAGTTCCTCCCCCCGCAGCTACACCTTC
TRBD1	TRBV19	TRBJ1-1	NA	CASSMGQSHTEAFF	TGTGCCAGTAGTATGGGACAGTCCCACACTGAAGCTTTCTTT
TRBD2	TRBV10-3	TRBJ2-3	once	CAISAHRGGPSTDTQYF	TGTGCCATCAGTGCACATCGCGGGGGGCCCTCGACAGATACGCAGTATTTT
NA	TRBV29-1	TRBJ1-1	once	CSVQGANTEAFF	TGCAGCGTTCAAGGGGCGAACACTGAAGCTTTCTTT
NA	TRBV3-1/TRBV3-2	TRBJ1-6	NA	CASSQEPLINSPLHF	TGTGCCAGCAGCCAAGAACCCCTTATTAACTCACCCCTCCACTTT
NA	TRBV19	TRBJ1-5	few	CASSIVGAGSNQPQHF	TGTGCCAGTAGTATAGTGGGGGCTGGGAGCAATCAGCCCCAGCATTTT
NA	TRBV9	TRBJ1-2	NA	CASSVADRTASNYGYTF	TGTGCCAGCAGCGTAGCCGACAGAACCGCATCTAACTATGGCTACACCTTC
NA	TRBV6-2/TRBV6-3	TRBJ1-4	NA	CASSYSGWANEKLFF	TGTGCCAGCAGTTACTCTGGGTGGGCTAATGAAAAACTGTTTTTT
NA	TRBV15	TRBJ2-7	NA	CATSAAAGTLSYEQYF	TGTGCCACCAGCGCTGCTGCCGGGACTCTCTCCTACGAGCAGTACTTC
NA	TRBV5-4	TRBJ1-1	NA	CASSLEPQRDTEAFF	TGTGCCAGCAGCTTGGAACCGCAACGGGACACTGAAGCTTTCTTT
NA	TRBV19	TRBJ1-1	NA	CASTHPRVERNTEAFF	TGTGCCAGTACCCATCCCCGGGTTGAGCGGAACACTGAAGCTTTCTTT
TRBD2	TRBV7-3	TRBJ2-1	NA	CASSLTGRAYNEQFF	TGTGCCAGCAGCTTAACGGGGAGGGCCTACAATGAGCAGTTCTTC
NA	TRBV3-1/TRBV3-2	TRBJ1-4	NA	CASSQAWGEKDEKLFF	TGTGCCAGCAGCCAAGCGTGGGGGGAAAAGGATGAAAAACTGTTTTTT
NA	TRBV10-3	TRBJ2-3	NA	CAISEASYAQYF	TGTGCCATCAGTGAGGCTAGTTATGCGCAGTATTTT
TRBD1	TRBV10-3	TRBJ2-6	NA	CAISRPDRDGANVLTF	TGTGCCATCTCGAGACCCGACAGGGATGGGGCCAACGTCCTGACTTTC
NA	TRBV4-3	TRBJ1-1	NA	CASSQDLIGTEAFF	TGCGCCAGCAGCCAAGACCTGATAGGCACTGAAGCTTTCTTT
NA	TRBV2	TRBJ1-1	NA	CASSKDRNTEAFF	TGTGCCAGCAGCAAGGACAGAAACACTGAAGCTTTCTTT
TRBD1	TRBV19	TRBJ1-5	NA	CASSFMTGEGNQPQHF	TGTGCCAGTAGTTTCATGACAGGGGAGGGCAATCAGCCCCAGCATTTT
NA	TRBV24-1	TRBJ2-3	NA	CATSAPGSSQYF	TGTGCCACCAGTGCTCCTGGATCGTCGCAGTATTTT
NA	TRBV7-2	TRBJ1-4	NA	CASSLALGSGEKLFF	TGTGCCAGCAGCTTAGCGCTCGGTTCAGGTGAAAAACTGTTTTTT
TRBD1	TRBV7-2	TRBJ2-1	NA	CASSFDGNRGPGEQFF	TGTGCCAGCAGCTTCGACGGTAACAGGGGGCCAGGTGAGCAGTTCTTC
TRBD2	TRBV7-3	TRBJ2-2	NA	CASSLGTSGLTGELFF	TGTGCCAGCAGCTTAGGGACTAGCGGGTTAACCGGGGAGCTGTTTTTT
NA	TRBV12-3/TRBV12-4	TRBJ1-1	NA	CASRGRNTEAFF	TGTGCCAGCAGGGGGCGGAACACTGAAGCTTTCTTT
TRBD1	TRBV2	TRBJ1-4	NA	CASSGTGGREKLFF	TGTGCCAGCAGTGGGACAGGGGGGCGTGAAAAACTGTTTTTT
TRBD2	TRBV9	TRBJ2-2	NA	CASSALPERGGTGELFF	TGTGCCAGCAGCGCCCTACCAGAGAGGGGAGGGACCGGGGAGCTGTTTTTT
NA	TRBV19	TRBJ1-5	NA	CASSMSYGGLWPQHF	TGTGCCAGTAGTATGTCGTACGGTGGGCTTTGGCCCCAGCATTTT
TRBD1	TRBV3-1/TRBV3-2	TRBJ2-7	NA	CASSRGQVRYEQYF	TGTGCCAGCAGCCGGGGACAGGTACGCTACGAGCAGTACTTC
NA	TRBV19	TRBJ1-2	NA	CASSDLQAGIYGYTF	TGTGCCAGTAGCGATCTCCAGGCGGGGATCTATGGCTACACCTTC
NA	TRBV7-9	TRBJ1-4	NA	CASSPSTAEKLFF	TGTGCCAGCAGCCCTTCGACGGCTGAAAAACTGTTTTTT
NA	TRBV7-9	TRBJ2-2	NA	CASSETLNTGELFF	TGTGCCAGCAGCGAGACGCTAAACACCGGGGAGCTGTTTTTT
NA	TRBV10-3	TRBJ1-6	NA	CAISDRASNSPLHF	TGTGCCATCAGTGACAGGGCTTCTAATTCACCCCTCCACTTT
NA	TRBV12-3/TRBV12-4	TRBJ1-6	NA	CASSLAGNSPLHF	TGTGCCAGCAGTTTAGCCGGAAATTCACCCCTCCACTTT
NA	TRBV19	TRBJ1-3	once	CASTDSSSGNTIYF	TGTGCCAGTACCGACAGCAGCTCTGGAAACACCATATATTTT
NA	TRBV19	TRBJ2-6	NA	CASSFLPQNSGANVLTF	TGTGCCAGTAGTTTCCTACCGCAGAATTCTGGGGCCAACGTCCTGACTTTC
NA	TRBV7-2	TRBJ2-2	once	CASSSFSGLATKKAGELFF	TGTGCCAGCAGTTCATTTAGCGGTTTGGCAACTAAAAAGGCCGGGGAGCTGTTTTTT
NA	TRBV21-1	TRBJ1-2	few	CASSRGVRAEAYGYTF	TGTGCCAGCAGCAGGGGGGTGAGGGCCGAAGCCTATGGCTACACCTTC
TRBD1	TRBV7-8	TRBJ1-2	NA	CASSASTRDSLGGYTF	TGTGCCAGCAGCGCCTCCACGAGGGACAGTCTTGGAGGCTACACCTTC
TRBD2	TRBV27	TRBJ2-1	NA	CASSLSSGGYNEQFF	TGTGCCAGCAGTTTAAGCAGCGGGGGCTACAATGAGCAGTTCTTC
NA	TRBV11-2	TRBJ2-3	once	CASSSRGTDTQYF	TGTGCCAGCAGCTCCCGGGGCACAGATACGCAGTATTTT
NA	TRBV11-2	TRBJ2-5	NA	CASSPAAGVRLGETQYF	TGTGCCAGCAGCCCCGCGGCAGGGGTAAGATTAGGAGAGACCCAGTACTTC
NA	TRBV10-2	TRBJ1-2	NA	CASREQGRGGYTF	TGCGCCAGCAGGGAACAGGGCAGGGGCGGCTACACCTTC
TRBD1	TRBV5-1	TRBJ1-4	NA	CASSAGTATNEKLFF	TGCGCCAGCAGCGCCGGGACAGCAACTAATGAAAAACTGTTTTTT
NA	TRBV6-5	TRBJ1-2	NA	CASSYLGGRAYGYTF	TGTGCCAGCAGTTACTTGGGGGGACGGGCTTATGGCTACACCTTC
NA	TRBV6-5	TRBJ1-6	NA	CASGVFGALHF	TGTGCCAGCGGGGTTTTTGGAGCCCTCCACTTT
TRBD2	TRBV4-1	TRBJ2-5	NA	CASSQRGRPETQYF	TGCGCCAGCAGTCAGCGGGGGAGGCCAGAGACCCAGTACTTC
NA	TRBV2	TRBJ1-5	NA	CASSAGQINQPQHF	TGTGCCAGCAGTGCCGGGCAGATCAATCAGCCCCAGCATTTT
NA	TRBV6-1	TRBJ2-6	NA	CASSVHPGSGANVLTF	TGTGCCAGCAGTGTTCATCCAGGGTCAGGGGCCAACGTCCTGACTTTC